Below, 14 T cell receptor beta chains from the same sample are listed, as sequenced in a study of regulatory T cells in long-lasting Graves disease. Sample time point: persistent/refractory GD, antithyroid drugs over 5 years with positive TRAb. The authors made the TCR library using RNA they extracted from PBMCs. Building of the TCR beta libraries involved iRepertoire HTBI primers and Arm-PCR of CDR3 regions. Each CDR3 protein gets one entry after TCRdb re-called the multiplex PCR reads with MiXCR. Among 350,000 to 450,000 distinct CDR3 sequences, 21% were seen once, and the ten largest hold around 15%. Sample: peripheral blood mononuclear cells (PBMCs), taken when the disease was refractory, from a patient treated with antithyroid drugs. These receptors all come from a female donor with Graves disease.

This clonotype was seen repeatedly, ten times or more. The CDR3 loop reads CASTARAGYEQYF. Written as DNA, the CDR3 is TGTGCCAGCACCGCCCGGGCAGGCTACGAGCAGTACTTC. The rearrangement joins TRBV7-8 to TRBJ2-7, with unresolved D. The CDR3 has 13 amino acids. Germline CDR1 SGHVS, CDR2 FQNEAQ. Trimming took 7 bases from V and 3 from J, leaving 13 bases between them.

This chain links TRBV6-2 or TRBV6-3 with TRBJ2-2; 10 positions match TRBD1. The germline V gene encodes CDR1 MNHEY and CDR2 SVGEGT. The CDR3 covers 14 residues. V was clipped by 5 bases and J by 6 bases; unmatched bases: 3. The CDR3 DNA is TGTGCCAGCAGTGGACAGGGGGAGGCCGGGGAGCTGTTTTTT. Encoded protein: CASSGQGEAGELFF.

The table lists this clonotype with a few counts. This chain's CDR3 is CSASGTVDEKLFF. CDR3 sequence (DNA): TGCAGCGCCTCCGGGACAGTAGATGAAAAACTGTTTTTT. This rearrangement joins TRBV29-1 to TRBJ1-4; 7 bases map to TRBD1. The CDR3 is 13 residues long. CDR1 is SQVTM and CDR2 is ANQGSEA in the germline V gene. With 7 bases clipped from V and 6 bases from J, the junction kept 8 bases outside the gene matches.

The CDR3 spells CATQGGKTALTYEQYF. The CDR3 nucleotides read TGTGCCACCCAGGGCGGAAAAACGGCACTTACCTACGAGCAGTACTTC. This rearrangement joins TRBV24-1 to TRBJ2-7, with D perhaps matching TRBD1 (5 bases). Germline CDR1 KGHDR, CDR2 SFDVKD. V was shortened by 9 bases and J by 2 bases, with 22 bases between the two germline ends. CDR3 length: 16 residues.

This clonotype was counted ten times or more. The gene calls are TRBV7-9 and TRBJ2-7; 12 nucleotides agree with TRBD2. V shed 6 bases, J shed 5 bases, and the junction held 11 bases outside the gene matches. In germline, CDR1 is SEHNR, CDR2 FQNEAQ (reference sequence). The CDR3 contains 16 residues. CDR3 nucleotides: TGTGCCAGCAGAGCTACCCTAGCGGGAGGGGACCACGAGCAGTACTTC. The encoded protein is CASRATLAGGDHEQYF.

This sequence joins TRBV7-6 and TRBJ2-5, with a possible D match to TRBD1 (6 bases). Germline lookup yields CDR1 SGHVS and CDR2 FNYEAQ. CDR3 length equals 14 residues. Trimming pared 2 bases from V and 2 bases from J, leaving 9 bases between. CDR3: CASSLWTDQETQYF. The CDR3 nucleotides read TGTGCCAGCAGCTTATGGACAGATCAAGAGACCCAGTACTTC.

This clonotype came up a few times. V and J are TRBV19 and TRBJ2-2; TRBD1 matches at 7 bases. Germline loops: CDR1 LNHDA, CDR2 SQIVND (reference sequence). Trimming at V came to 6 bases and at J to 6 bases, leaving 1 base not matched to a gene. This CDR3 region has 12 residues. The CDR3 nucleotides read TGTGCCAGTAGAACAGGGGCCGGGGAGCTGTTTTTT. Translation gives CASRTGAGELFF.

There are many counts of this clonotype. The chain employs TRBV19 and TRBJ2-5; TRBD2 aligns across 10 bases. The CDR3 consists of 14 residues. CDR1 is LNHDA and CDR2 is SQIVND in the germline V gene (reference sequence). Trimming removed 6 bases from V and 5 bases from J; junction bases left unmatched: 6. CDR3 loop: CASRASGSSETQYF. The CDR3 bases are TGTGCCAGTAGAGCTAGCGGGAGTTCCGAGACCCAGTACTTC.

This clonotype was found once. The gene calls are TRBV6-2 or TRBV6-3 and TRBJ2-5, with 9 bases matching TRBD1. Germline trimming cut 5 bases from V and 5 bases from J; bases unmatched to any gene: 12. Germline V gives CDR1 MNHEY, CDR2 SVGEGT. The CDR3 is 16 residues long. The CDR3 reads CASSTWNRGRLETQYF. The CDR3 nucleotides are TGTGCCAGCAGTACCTGGAACAGGGGGCGCTTGGAGACCCAGTACTTC.

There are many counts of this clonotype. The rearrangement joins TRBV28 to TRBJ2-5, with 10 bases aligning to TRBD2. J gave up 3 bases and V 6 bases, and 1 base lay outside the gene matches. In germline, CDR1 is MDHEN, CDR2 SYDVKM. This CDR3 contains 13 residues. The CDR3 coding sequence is TGTGCCAGCAGGCTAGCGGGGGAAGAGACCCAGTACTTC. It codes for CASRLAGEETQYF. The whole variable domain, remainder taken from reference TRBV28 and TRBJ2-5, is DVKVTQSSRYLVKRTGEKVFLECVQDMDHENMFWYRQDPGLGLRLIYFSYDVKMKEKGDIPEGYSVSREKKERFSLILESASTNQTSMYLCASRLAGEETQYFGPGTRLLVL.

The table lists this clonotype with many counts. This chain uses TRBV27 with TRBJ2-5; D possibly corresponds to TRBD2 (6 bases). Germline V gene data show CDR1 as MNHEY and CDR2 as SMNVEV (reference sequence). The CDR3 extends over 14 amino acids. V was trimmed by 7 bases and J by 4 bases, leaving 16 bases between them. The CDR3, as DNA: TGTGCCAGCACCGCCCTGGGAGGAGCAGAGACCCAGTACTTC. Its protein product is CASTALGGAETQYF.

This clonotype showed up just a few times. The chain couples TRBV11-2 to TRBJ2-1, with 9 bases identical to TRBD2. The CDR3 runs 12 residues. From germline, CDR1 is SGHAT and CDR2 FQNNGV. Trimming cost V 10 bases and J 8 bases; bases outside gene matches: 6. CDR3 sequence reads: CATAGGLYEQFF. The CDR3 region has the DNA TGTGCCACCGCGGGAGGGTTGTATGAGCAGTTCTTC.

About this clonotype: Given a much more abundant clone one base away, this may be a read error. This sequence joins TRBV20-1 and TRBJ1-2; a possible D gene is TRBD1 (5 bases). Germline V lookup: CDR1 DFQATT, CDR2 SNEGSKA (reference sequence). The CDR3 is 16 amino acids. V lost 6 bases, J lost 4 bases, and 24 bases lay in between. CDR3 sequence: CSATETWGSNLYGYTF. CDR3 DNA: TGCAGTGCGACAGAGACATGGGGCTCAAACCTCTATGGCTACACCTTC.

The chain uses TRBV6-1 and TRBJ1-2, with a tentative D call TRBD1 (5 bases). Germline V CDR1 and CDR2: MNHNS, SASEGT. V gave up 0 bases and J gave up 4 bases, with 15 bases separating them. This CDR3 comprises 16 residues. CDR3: CASSEALGGTGYGYTF. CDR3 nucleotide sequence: TGTGCCAGCAGTGAAGCGCTCGGAGGAACAGGCTATGGCTACACCTTC.